This T cell receptor beta chain was profiled in a study of blood T cell repertoires in COVID-19. The data were produced by immunoSEQ multiplex PCR, yet TCRdb's version contains in-frame clones alone and is incomplete. Among around 310,000 clones listed, over 80% were seen once. This receptor was obtained from a man aged 30 to 39 who had recovered from COVID-19. Material for sequencing was PBMCs or T cells enriched from blood (not recorded which).

CDR3 sequence reads: CASSLLRVNEQFF. CDR3 DNA sequence: TGTGCCAGCTCACTGCTCAGGGTCAATGAGCAGTTCTTC. The rearrangement uses TRBV18 and TRBJ2-1; the D gene is possibly TRBD1 (5 bases). CDR3 length equals 13 residues. Trimming took off 4 bases at V and 6 bases at J, with 10 bases between the two ends. The germline V gene has CDR1 KGHSH and CDR2 LQKENI.